The 31 T cell receptor beta chains reported below all come from one sample, sequenced in a study of cytomegalovirus exposure and HLA in healthy donors. The PCR made use of 60 Vbeta and 13 Jbeta primers. The table came from immunoSEQ multiplex PCR; TCRdb's copy has only in-frame clones and leaves some out. The repertoire consists of some 120,000 clones, with approximately 80% occurring once and the leading ten covering about 3.8%. Sequenced sample: PBMCs. Every receptor here comes from a woman aged 25 to 39 in good health and CMV-seronegative.

Here the CDR3 DNA reads TGTGCCAGCACCCCGGGACACAACACTGAAGCTTTCTTT. It is translated as CASTPGHNTEAFF. The chain joins TRBV28 to TRBJ1-1; weak D call: TRBD1 (6 bases). V dropped 7 bases and J dropped 2 bases, with 11 bases sitting between them. Germline loops: CDR1 MDHEN, CDR2 SYDVKM. This CDR3 has 13 residues.

The genes are TRBV28 and TRBJ1-5; 8 nucleotides line up with TRBD1. The V segment lost 6 bases and the J segment 6 bases; nucleotides outside the gene matches: 10. The CDR3 consists of 15 residues. Germline V CDR1 and CDR2: MDHEN, SYDVKM. The CDR3 DNA reads TGTGCCAGCAGCCCCGACAGGGGAATGGGTCAGCCCCAGCATTTT. Translating it yields CASSPDRGMGQPQHF.

The chain uses TRBV7-9 and TRBJ2-7; D perhaps matches TRBD1 (5 bases). Germline assignment: CDR1 SEHNR and CDR2 FQNEAQ (reference sequence). V was pared by 2 bases and J by 6 bases, with 17 bases between. The CDR3 totals 15 residues. The CDR3 coding sequence is TGTGCCAGCAGCTTAACGGCTGGGGCCCCTCGCGAGCAGTACTTC. Translating it yields CASSLTAGAPREQYF.

The rearrangement joins TRBV5-1 to TRBJ2-1, with TRBD2 as a possible D gene (5 bases). This CDR3 has 16 amino acids. The V end was cut by 1 base, the J end by 2 bases, with 13 bases between. Germline V gene lookup returns CDR1 SGHRS and CDR2 YFSETQ. CDR3 region: CASSLRSTGTYNEQFF. CDR3 in DNA: TGCGCCAGCAGCTTGCGCTCGACGGGGACCTACAATGAGCAGTTCTTC.

CDR3 nucleotides: TGTGCCACCAGCGCCCCACAGGGGGCTGGGAACACTGAAGCTTTCTTT. It encodes CATSAPQGAGNTEAFF. The rearrangement joins TRBV15 to TRBJ1-1, with 9 bases fitting TRBD1. This CDR3 has 16 amino acids. Looked up from germline, CDR1 is LNHNV and CDR2 is YYDKDF (reference sequence). V shed 5 bases, J shed 1 base, and the junction held 8 bases outside the gene matches.

The rearrangement joins TRBV5-1 to TRBJ2-7; 7 nucleotides line up with TRBD1. The CDR3 is 15 amino acids. Trimming cost V 4 bases and J 0 bases; bases outside gene matches: 7. CDR1 and CDR2 from the germline V gene are SGHRS and YFSETQ. DNA for the CDR3: TGCGCCAGCAGCCCGACCGGGACAGTCTCCTACGAGCAGTACTTC. It codes for CASSPTGTVSYEQYF.

With regard to this clone: Other DNA variants within this sample encode the same CDR3. The gene calls are TRBV5-8 and TRBJ2-3; 9 nucleotides agree with TRBD2. Looked up from germline, CDR1 is SGHTS and CDR2 is YDEGEE. CDR3 length equals 17 residues. V lost 1 base and J lost 2; bases outside the gene matches: 8. The CDR3 DNA reads TGTGCCAGCAGCTTGCATCGGCTAGCGGGACCCACAGATACGCAGTATTTT. Translated, it gives CASSLHRLAGPTDTQYF. Drawing the rest from reference TRBV5-8 and TRBJ2-3, the complete variable domain is EAGVTQSPTHLIKTRGQQATLRCSPISGHTSVYWYQQALGLGLQFLLWYDEGEERNRGNFPPRFSGRQFPNYSSELNVNALELEDSALYLCASSLHRLAGPTDTQYFGPGTRLTVL.

The V gene is TRBV19, the J gene TRBJ2-7; 9 nucleotides match TRBD2. This CDR3 has 15 residues. Germline loops: CDR1 LNHDA, CDR2 SQIVND (reference sequence). The junction had 11 bases not matched to a gene; V was cut back by 4 bases and J by 7 bases. CDR3 in DNA: TGTGCCAGTAGTAGTCTCAGCCTAGCGGGAAGTGAGCAGTACTTC. Residues: CASSSLSLAGSEQYF.

The chain carries TRBV30 and TRBJ1-2; unclear D gene. CDR3 length equals 13 residues. The germline gives CDR1 GTSNPN, CDR2 SVGIG (reference sequence). V dropped 2 bases and J dropped 2 bases, with 9 bases sitting between them. The CDR3 coding sequence is TGTGCCTGGAGTACGGTTTCAAACTATGGCTACACCTTC. Its translation: CAWSTVSNYGYTF.

V gene TRBV7-9 combines with J gene TRBJ2-7; 8 bases agree with TRBD2. The CDR3 consists of 15 residues. V shed 6 bases, J shed 2 bases, and the junction held 9 bases outside the gene matches. Germline CDR1 SEHNR, CDR2 FQNEAQ (reference sequence). CDR3 amino acids: CASSFRLATTYEQYF. The CDR3 nucleotides are TGTGCCAGCAGTTTTCGACTAGCGACCACCTACGAGCAGTACTTC. The full variable domain, completed using reference TRBV7-9 and TRBJ2-7, is DTGVSQNPRHKITKRGQNVTFRCDPISEHNRLYWYRQTLGQGPEFLTYFQNEAQLEKSRLLSDRFSAERPKGSFSTLEIQRTEQGDSAMYLCASSFRLATTYEQYFGPGTRLTVT.

The chain carries TRBV6-1 and TRBJ2-2, with TRBD2 as a possible D gene (6 bases). Per germline, CDR1 MNHNS and CDR2 SASEGT. The CDR3 sequence is 15 residues long. Trimming left V 6 bases short and J 4 bases short, with 15 bases between. The CDR3 sequence is CASRGVGDFTGELFF. The CDR3 coding sequence is TGTGCCAGCAGGGGGGTGGGGGACTTCACCGGGGAGCTGTTTTTT.

The chain combines TRBV5-1 with TRBJ1-5; TRBD1 matches at 8 bases. V shed 3 bases and J 3 bases; nucleotides not matched to a gene: 5. CDR1 SGHRS and CDR2 YFSETQ come from the germline V gene. The CDR3 length is 15 residues. CDR3 sequence (DNA): TGCGCCAGCAGCTCAGCAGGGGGCGACAATCAGCCCCAGCATTTT. Translating gives CASSSAGGDNQPQHF.

A note on this clone: Other DNA sequences within the sample encode an identical CDR3. The rearrangement uses TRBV14 and TRBJ2-7, with 8 nucleotides matching TRBD2. The CDR3 is 10 residues long. Per the germline V gene, CDR1 is SGHDN and CDR2 is FVKESK. The CDR3 is CASGTYEQYF. CDR3 coding DNA: TGTGCTAGCGGGACATACGAGCAGTACTTC.

This rearrangement joins TRBV11-2 to TRBJ2-3, with 14 nucleotides matching TRBD2. CDR3 length: 18 residues. J was trimmed by 2 bases and V by 5 bases; bases with no gene match: 9. Germline lookup yields CDR1 SGHAT and CDR2 FQNNGV. The CDR3 sequence is CASSPRGTSGRLTDTQYF. CDR3 bases: TGTGCCAGCAGCCCCCGGGGGACTAGCGGGAGACTCACAGATACGCAGTATTTT.

V and J are TRBV4-2 and TRBJ2-1, with TRBD1 identical over 8 bases. CDR3 length: 18 amino acids. In germline, CDR1 is LGHNA, CDR2 YNFKEQ. J gave up 5 bases and V 0 bases, and 12 bases lay outside the gene matches. The CDR3 sequence is CASSQEVGPGGGNNEQFF. CDR3 DNA sequence: TGTGCCAGCAGCCAAGAGGTAGGACCAGGGGGCGGCAACAATGAGCAGTTCTTC.

This rearrangement joins TRBV4-1 to TRBJ2-7, with 7 positions matching TRBD2. The germline V gene has CDR1 MGHRA and CDR2 YSYEKL. V lost 0 bases, J lost 3 bases, and 8 bases stayed unmatched. CDR3 length: 16 residues. CDR3 sequence (DNA): TGCGCCAGCAGCCAAGATTCCCAGCGGGACCTCTACGAGCAGTACTTC. This encodes CASSQDSQRDLYEQYF.

This clone was picked up one time. CDR3 in amino acids: CASSPRVLQGLHETQYF. The DNA for the CDR3 is TGTGCCAGCAGCCCCCGTGTCTTACAGGGCTTGCATGAGACCCAGTACTTC. The V and J genes are TRBV7-8 and TRBJ2-5; tentative D call: TRBD1 (6 bases). This CDR3 spans 17 amino acids. Germline CDR1 is SGHVS and CDR2 is FQNEAQ. Trimming took 5 bases from V and 5 from J, leaving 24 bases between them.

The sample holds one count of this clone. CDR3 sequence: CASSLVEPGRRGTQYF. The CDR3 DNA sequence: TGTGCCAGCAGCTTAGTTGAGCCGGGGAGGCGAGGGACCCAGTACTTC. The J gene is TRBJ2-5, the V gene TRBV7-9, with TRBD2 as a possible D gene (6 bases). V lost 1 base to trimming and J lost 7 bases, with 19 bases between them. Germline CDR1 is SEHNR and CDR2 is FQNEAQ (reference sequence). CDR3 length: 16 amino acids.

Only one count was recorded for this clone. The V gene is TRBV7-9, the J gene TRBJ2-1; possible D gene TRBD2, 5 bases. The CDR3 length is 16 residues. Trimming left V 1 base short and J 5 bases short, with 15 bases between. Germline V lookup: CDR1 SEHNR, CDR2 FQNEAQ (reference sequence). CDR3 bases: TGTGCCAGCAGCTTAGGAGGGTTGAGACACCACAATGAGCAGTTCTTC. Protein: CASSLGGLRHHNEQFF.

The chain joins TRBV9 to TRBJ2-1; D call uncertain. This CDR3 spans 15 amino acids. V shed 0 bases and J shed 0 bases, with 7 bases lying between them. Germline values: CDR1 SGDLS, CDR2 YYNGEE. The DNA of the CDR3 is TGTGCCAGCAGCGTAGGAATGAGCTCCTACAATGAGCAGTTCTTC. Amino acid sequence: CASSVGMSSYNEQFF.

The V and J genes are TRBV5-1 and TRBJ2-7, with 7 bases that match TRBD1. Germline V gene data show CDR1 as SGHRS and CDR2 as YFSETQ. V was clipped by 5 bases and J by 3 bases; unmatched bases: 11. There are 15 residues in the CDR3. This CDR3 reads CASRRDSARIYEQYF. DNA of the CDR3: TGCGCCAGCAGAAGGGACAGCGCTCGAATCTACGAGCAGTACTTC.

The chain carries TRBV25-1 and TRBJ1-2; TRBD1 is a possible D gene (6 bases). CDR1 MGHDK and CDR2 SYGVNS come from the germline V gene. The CDR3 spans 14 residues. V dropped 3 bases and J dropped 7 bases, with 15 bases sitting between them. The DNA of the CDR3 is TGTGCCAGCAGTGACAGGGGTCGGGCGGGTGGCTACACCTTC. This codes for CASSDRGRAGGYTF.

This clone was observed a few times. The chain couples TRBV27 to TRBJ1-1; 7 bases fit TRBD1. The CDR3 spans 15 residues. Germline V gives CDR1 MNHEY, CDR2 SMNVEV (reference sequence). Trimming removed 2 bases from V and 5 bases from J; junction bases left unmatched: 8. In DNA, the CDR3 is TGTGCCAGCAGTTTACAATTCTCAGGGGGGACTGAAGCTTTCTTT. Its protein is CASSLQFSGGTEAFF.

This clone was observed a single time. This chain's CDR3 is CATSMGQGESEQYF. The CDR3 DNA reads as TGTGCCACCAGCATGGGACAGGGGGAATCCGAGCAGTACTTC. The V and J genes are TRBV15 and TRBJ2-7; TRBD1 aligns across 11 bases. V gave up 4 bases and J gave up 6 bases; unmatched junction bases: 5. CDR3 size: 14 residues. Germline CDR1 is LNHNV and CDR2 is YYDKDF (reference sequence). Using reference TRBV15 and TRBJ2-7 for the parts outside the CDR3, the full variable domain is DAMVIQNPRYQVTQFGKPVTLSCSQTLNHNVMYWYQQKSSQAPKLLFHYYDKDFNNEADTPDNFQSRRPNTSFCFLDIRSPGLGDTAMYLCATSMGQGESEQYFGPGTRLTVT.

The rearrangement links TRBV11-2 to TRBJ2-1; D not resolved. Germline-derived CDR1 and CDR2 are SGHAT and FQNNGV. V was trimmed by 3 bases and J by 0 bases, leaving 15 bases between them. The CDR3 is made up of 17 amino acids. CDR3 bases: TGTGCCAGCAGCTTCGAGGCGTCTATAAGCTCCTACAATGAGCAGTTCTTC. Protein product: CASSFEASISSYNEQFF.

The chain couples TRBV4-3 to TRBJ2-3; the D is unclear. V lost 0 bases, J lost 6 bases, and 7 bases lay in between. Per the germline V gene, CDR1 is LGHNA and CDR2 is YSLEER. This CDR3 contains 13 residues. The CDR3 here is CASSQDLGDTQYF. In DNA, the CDR3 is TGCGCCAGCAGCCAAGATCTCGGGGATACGCAGTATTTT.

This clone was recorded a few times. The chain combines TRBV27 with TRBJ2-3; D might be TRBD2 (5 bases). The germline V gene encodes CDR1 MNHEY and CDR2 SMNVEV (reference sequence). The CDR3 is 13 amino acids. V gave up 8 bases and J gave up 1 base, with 10 bases separating them. The DNA for the CDR3 is TGTGCCAGCCGAGGTAGCGGCACAGATACGCAGTATTTT. Its protein is CASRGSGTDTQYF.

The V gene is TRBV4-2, the J gene TRBJ2-3, with 10 bases identical to TRBD2. The CDR3 is 15 residues long. Germline V gene sequence: CDR1 LGHNA, CDR2 YNFKEQ. Trimming at V came to 5 bases and at J to 1 base, leaving 3 bases not matched to a gene. This chain's CDR3 is CASSMSGGGTDTQYF. The CDR3 bases are TGTGCCAGCAGCATGAGCGGGGGGGGCACAGATACGCAGTATTTT.

The chain uses TRBV9 and TRBJ2-1, with 9 bases identical to TRBD1. Unmatched junction bases numbered 8, after V lost 2 bases and J lost 8 bases. CDR3 length: 15 residues. Looked up from germline, CDR1 is SGDLS and CDR2 is YYNGEE. The CDR3 bases are TGTGCCAGCAGCGTCGGTACAGGGGGCCGCCATGAGCAGTTCTTC. It encodes CASSVGTGGRHEQFF.

The chain combines TRBV6-1 with TRBJ1-5, with a tentative D call TRBD1 (6 bases). Trimming took off 5 bases at V and 1 base at J, with 12 bases between the two ends. Germline-derived CDR1 and CDR2 are MNHNS and SASEGT. The CDR3 loop spans 15 amino acids. CDR3 amino acids: CASSTGTQSNQPQHF. The CDR3 bases are TGTGCCAGCAGTACCGGGACACAGAGCAATCAGCCCCAGCATTTT.

The chain has TRBV18 and TRBJ2-7; perhaps TRBD1 as D (6 bases). Germline V gives CDR1 KGHSH, CDR2 LQKENI. The CDR3 runs to 13 residues. The V end lost 4 bases, the J end lost 0 bases, and 7 bases lay between the germline ends. Here the CDR3 DNA reads TGTGCCAGCTCACGGGACAACTCCTACGAGCAGTACTTC. Its protein product is CASSRDNSYEQYF.